This note documents a single TCR beta chain sequence. Antigen specificity is unknown. The sample belongs to a study of T cell responses to AZD1222 COVID-19 vaccine. Study-level points and caveats: Females outnumbered males among donors, who were mostly white British; clonal diversity was possibly underestimated.

The CDR3 spans 14 residues. The germline CDR1 and CDR2 sequences are SGHRS and YFSETQ. V lost 3 bases to trimming and J lost 0 bases, with 10 bases between them. Generated by immunoSEQ multiplex PCR, the TCRdb table keeps only in-frame clones and is missing some. This repertoire shows fewer than 110,000 clones, around 92% found once; its top ten account for less than 8%. This specimen consisted of peripheral blood, obtained on day 0 of AZD1222 vaccination. The source of this sequence is an adult in good health. The chain uses TRBV5-1 and TRBJ2-7, with D possibly called TRBD1 or TRBD2 (5 bases each). The CDR3 loop reads CASSWDGSSYEQYF. In nucleotides, the CDR3 is TGCGCCAGCAGCTGGGACGGGTCCTCCTACGAGCAGTACTTC. The full variable domain, rest sourced from reference TRBV5-1 and TRBJ2-7, is KAGVTQTPRYLIKTRGQQVTLSCSPISGHRSVSWYQQTPGQGLQFLFEYFSETQRNKGNFPGRFSGRQFSNSRSEMNVSTLELGDSALYLCASSWDGSSYEQYFGPGTRLTVT.